This is a list of T cell receptor beta chains from one sample in a study of blood T cell repertoires in COVID-19. Assay: immunoSEQ multiplex PCR; the TCRdb copy retains only in-frame clones and omits some. There are more than 10,000 clones in the sample; around 74% occur only once, and around two fifths lies in the top ten. The material sequenced was peripheral blood. The receptors were sampled from a woman aged 80 or over with acute or convalescent COVID-19. Both conserved end residues are part of each CDR3. The D gene is left open where the match is weak. Clone sizes are given selectively: once, few, many, or a class where the clone is expanded.

len	v_gene	j_gene	d_gene	abundance	CDR3nt	CDR3aa
15	TRBV7-3	TRBJ2-2	.	.	TGTGCCAGCAGCTTAGGGCTAGCCAGCACCGGGGAGCTGTTTTTT	CASSLGLASTGELFF
11	TRBV7-2	TRBJ2-3	.	.	TGTGCCAGCAGCTCCCAAGATACGCAGTATTTT	CASSSQDTQYF
14	TRBV18	TRBJ2-4	TRBD1	once	TGTGCCAGCTCACCGGGACAGCAAAAAAACATTCAGTACTTC	CASSPGQQKNIQYF
14	TRBV6-5	TRBJ1-2	TRBD1	.	TGTGCCAGCAGCAGCAACAGGGGGCTCTATGGCTACACCTTC	CASSSNRGLYGYTF
14	TRBV5-1	TRBJ1-4	.	.	TGCGCCAGCAGCTTGGGAGCCACTAATGAAAAACTGTTTTTT	CASSLGATNEKLFF
15	TRBV5-1	TRBJ1-2	TRBD1	.	TGCGCCAGCAGCTTACAGACAGGGGGCGCTGGAGGCTACACCTTC	CASSLQTGGAGGYTF
15	TRBV6-5	TRBJ2-7	TRBD1	.	TGTGCCAGCAGTATCGAGGACAGGGGGGGGTACGAGCAGTACTTC	CASSIEDRGGYEQYF
15	TRBV7-7	TRBJ2-5	TRBD2	.	TGTGCCAGCGGGTCCGGGAGGGGCTCCCAAGAGACCCAGTACTTC	CASGSGRGSQETQYF
15	TRBV3-1/TRBV3-2	TRBJ2-2	TRBD1	.	TGTGCCAGCAGCCCCCGGGACAGTAGGACCGGGGAGCTGTTTTTT	CASSPRDSRTGELFF
14	TRBV5-8	TRBJ2-7	TRBD1	.	TGTGCCAGCAGCCTGGGACAGGGGGTCTACGAGCAGTACTTC	CASSLGQGVYEQYF
15	TRBV6-5	TRBJ1-3	.	.	TGTGCCAGCAGTTACCGCGGCTTCTCTGGAAACACCATATATTTT	CASSYRGFSGNTIYF
14	TRBV18	TRBJ1-2	.	.	TGTGCCAGCTCATCGGGTGTTTCTAACTATGGCTACACCTTC	CASSSGVSNYGYTF
13	TRBV9	TRBJ2-1	.	.	TGTGCCAGCAGCGTAGCTGCAGGGAATGAGCAGTTCTTC	CASSVAAGNEQFF
18	TRBV5-1	TRBJ2-5	TRBD1	once	TGCGCCAGCAGCTTGGAGGTTCTACGGACAGGCCTTCAAGAGACCCAGTACTTC	CASSLEVLRTGLQETQYF
14	TRBV5-1	TRBJ1-6	TRBD1	few	TGCGCCAGCAGCTTCAAAGACAGGGGTTCACCCCTCCACTTT	CASSFKDRGSPLHF
16	TRBV2	TRBJ2-5	TRBD2	.	TGTGCCGTCAGGGGGTGGACTAGCGGGAGTCAGGAGACCCAGTACTTC	CAVRGWTSGSQETQYF